This T cell receptor beta chain was documented in a study of blood T cell repertoires in COVID-19. Across the study: Samples representing acute and convalescent COVID-19 were sourced from the United States, Italy and Spain. T cells, B-cell-depleted T cells, or PBMCs provided the cDNA or gDNA that served as material.

Authors' methods: Amplified reference gene primers provided the basis for estimating nucleated cell counts. The repertoire was sequenced with immunoSEQ multiplex PCR; TCRdb's copy has only in-frame clones and lacks some. Clone size and the V and J calls come from that table; the DNA yielded D and trimming. In the table there are 340,000 or so clones, roughly 91% of which are singletons. Trimming removed 9 bases at V and 0 bases at J, with 18 bases between. The CDR3 has 15 residues. The V gene's germline CDR1 is LNHNV and CDR2 YYDKDF (reference sequence). Sequencing input: peripheral blood. The chain combines TRBV15 with TRBJ2-7, with D tentatively TRBD2 (5 bases). This TCR derives from a man aged 50 or older with active or convalescent COVID-19. CDR3 amino acids: CATREKRTHSYEQYF. The CDR3 DNA sequence: TGTGCCACAAGGGAGAAGAGGACCCACTCCTACGAGCAGTACTTC.